Sequencing of this T cell receptor beta chain was carried out in a study of post-analysis software for immune sequencing data. The CDR3 has 13 residues. Per the germline V gene, CDR1 is SQVTM and CDR2 is ANQGSEA. V lost 3 bases and J 1 base, leaving 8 bases between the germline ends. General observations from the study: Same-batch samples co-clustered strongly by F measure. Patients had higher frequencies than controls of roughly five TRBV segments, including TRBV5-6, TRBV5-1 and TRBV20-1.

This clonotype was found a few times. Its target is not known. Carried by the TCR beta cDNA libraries were unique molecular identifiers. TCRdb re-analysed the PCR reads in MiXCR, keeping a single row per CDR3 protein. Of roughly 800,000 distinct CDR3 sequences listed, roughly 50% were seen once; the top ten hold 4.9%. The clonotype originates from a girl aged 5-17 years with multiple sclerosis. Material: blood. The rearrangement links TRBV29-1 to TRBJ2-3; D remains ambiguous. The CDR3 protein is CSVDWQGTDTQYF. The CDR3 region has the DNA TGCAGCGTTGACTGGCAAGGCACAGATACGCAGTATTTT.